Listed below are T cell receptor beta chains from one sample, sequenced in a study of T-cell memory formation after mild COVID-19. From the 5' RACE reads, TCRdb called clonotypes with MiXCR, one entry per CDR3 protein. The sample contains a few hundred thousand distinct CDR3 sequences, 14% of which appear only once. The sample was PBMCs or a T cell subset sorted from them (not recorded which). The source is a man aged 18 to 35 who had mild COVID-19 (a few samples of this study predate the infection). Cell type and time point are not known. Both conserved end residues are part of each CDR3. D genes are given only for firm matches. Where a row states a size, it is once, few, many or the class of an expanded clone; other rows omit it.

J gene | clone size | V gene | D gene | CDR3 DNA | CDR3 protein
TRBJ2-1 | - | TRBV5-1 | TRBD2 | TGCGCCAGCACCTTCATCGGCGGGAGAAATGAGCAGTTCTTC | CASTFIGGRNEQFF
TRBJ2-1 | few | TRBV4-3 | - | TGCGCCAGCAGCCAAGAACAGGGCAATGAGCAGTTCTTC | CASSQEQGNEQFF
TRBJ2-7 | few | TRBV4-1 | TRBD2 | TGCGCCAGCAGCCAATCGGATTCCGCGGGGGTCGAGCAGTACTTC | CASSQSDSAGVEQYF
TRBJ1-5 | many | TRBV7-2 | TRBD1 | TGTGCCAGCAGCTTCACAGGGGGAAGGAGCAATCAGCCCCAGCATTTT | CASSFTGGRSNQPQHF
TRBJ2-5 | - | TRBV19 | - | TGTGCCAGTAGTAGCGGGGAGAGGGCCCGGTGGGAGACCCAGTACTTC | CASSSGERARWETQYF
TRBJ2-3 | - | TRBV7-6 | - | TGTGCCAGCAGCTTAGACCCTAGCACAGATACGCAGTATTTT | CASSLDPSTDTQYF
TRBJ1-6 | few | TRBV12-3/TRBV12-4 | TRBD1 | TGTGCCAGCACCGCCAACTACAGGGGGCGAGAAGCACCCCTCCACTTT | CASTANYRGREAPLHF
TRBJ2-5 | - | TRBV4-3 | - | TGCGCCAGCAGCCAAGTTTTACAGGGCACCCAGACCCAGTACTTC | CASSQVLQGTQTQYF
TRBJ1-5 | - | TRBV6-6 | TRBD1 | TGTGCCAGCAGTACAGGGGCAAATCAGCCCCAGCATTTT | CASSTGANQPQHF
TRBJ2-1 | - | TRBV5-1 | TRBD2 | TGCGCCAGCAGTTGGACTAGCGGGACGGGGGAGCAGTTCTTC | CASSWTSGTGEQFF
TRBJ2-1 | - | TRBV20-1 | - | TGCAGTGCTAGAGAACTCGTTTCCAGTTCTCCCTACAATGAGCAGTTCTTC | CSARELVSSSPYNEQFF
TRBJ2-5 | - | TRBV29-1 | - | TGCAGCGTTGCAGGGATGGGGGAGACCCAGTACTTC | CSVAGMGETQYF
TRBJ2-2 | - | TRBV4-3 | - | TGCGCCAGCAGCCAAGTTCTGGACGGGGAGCTGTTTTTT | CASSQVLDGELFF
TRBJ1-5 | - | TRBV2 | TRBD1 | TGTGCCAGCAGGGCGACAGGGGGCAATCAGCCCCAGCATTTT | CASRATGGNQPQHF
TRBJ1-1 | - | TRBV7-9 | - | TGTGCCAGCAGCTTAGCCCTGACTGAAGCTTTCTTT | CASSLALTEAFF
TRBJ1-3 | - | TRBV7-6 | - | TGTGCCAGCAGCAGGGGAAGGGTCTCTGGAAACACCATATATTTT | CASSRGRVSGNTIYF
TRBJ1-6 | few | TRBV27 | - | TGTGCCAGCAGTTTAAAGGGGCAGGTGAGGTCGCCCCTCCACTTT | CASSLKGQVRSPLHF
TRBJ1-5 | few | TRBV5-1 | - | TGCGCCAGCGCTCCAAACTCTGATCAGCCCCAGCATTTT | CASAPNSDQPQHF
TRBJ2-3 | many | TRBV20-1 | TRBD2 | TGCAGTGCCCCCTCCTCTCTAGCGGGAGATACGCAGTATTTT | CSAPSSLAGDTQYF
TRBJ1-1 | - | TRBV12-3/TRBV12-4 | TRBD1 | TGTGCCAGCAGTTTAGGGACAGGGTGGTCCACTGAAGCTTTCTTT | CASSLGTGWSTEAFF
TRBJ1-2 | - | TRBV5-1 | TRBD1 | TGCGCCAGCAGCTTGGAAGGGGGCGCAAGTGGCTACACCTTC | CASSLEGGASGYTF
TRBJ2-2 | few | TRBV27 | TRBD1 | TGTGCCAGCACCTCGGCCGGGACAGGGGTAAAGACCGGGGAGCTGTTTTTT | CASTSAGTGVKTGELFF
TRBJ2-6 | - | TRBV6-2/TRBV6-3 | - | TGTGCCAGCAGTTATGCGGCAGGGGCCAACGTCCTGACTTTC | CASSYAAGANVLTF
TRBJ2-7 | - | TRBV19 | - | TGTGCCAGTAGTATAGGTGGCCAAGCCTACGAGCAGTACTTC | CASSIGGQAYEQYF
TRBJ2-2 | - | TRBV6-5 | - | TGTGCCAGCAGTTACGGGGAAGGGACCGGGGAGCTGTTTTTT | CASSYGEGTGELFF
TRBJ2-2 | few | TRBV5-4 | TRBD1 | TGTGCCAGCAGCCCTCGCAGGGGGCAGGGGAACACCGGGGAGCTGTTTTTT | CASSPRRGQGNTGELFF
TRBJ2-7 | many | TRBV28 | - | TGTGCCAGCAGTCCCCCCCTTCGAAGGAAGTACTTC | CASSPPLRRKYF
TRBJ2-3 | few | TRBV3-1 | - | TGTGCCAGCAGCCAAGGGTTCGGTATCGGAATTACGCAGTATTTT | CASSQGFGIGITQYF
TRBJ2-3 | - | TRBV7-2 | TRBD1 | TGTGCCAGCAGCAAGGACAGGCCAGATACGCAGTATTTT | CASSKDRPDTQYF
TRBJ1-3 | - | TRBV3-1 | - | TGTGCCAGCAGCCCCTCCGCGGTTCACGCGGGAAACACCATATATTTT | CASSPSAVHAGNTIYF
TRBJ2-3 | few | TRBV7-2 | TRBD1 | TGTGCCAGCAGCTCGACAGGGGTGGGAGATACGCAGTATTTT | CASSSTGVGDTQYF
TRBJ2-7 | - | TRBV4-3 | - | TGCGCCAGCAGCCCCTCCCGAACGGGGGCCTACGAGCAGTACTTC | CASSPSRTGAYEQYF
TRBJ2-7 | few | TRBV20-1 | TRBD1 | TGCAGTGCTGAAGGACAGGTCTACGAGCAGTACTTC | CSAEGQVYEQYF
TRBJ2-5 | - | TRBV7-9 | - | TGTGCCAGCAGCTTTAACAGGAAAGAGACCCAGTACTTC | CASSFNRKETQYF
TRBJ1-1 | few | TRBV2 | - | TGTGCCAGCACCGAACGGCGTTCGGCTTTCTTT | CASTERRSAFF
TRBJ2-3 | - | TRBV9 | TRBD1 | TGTGCCAGCAGCGCCCGGGACAGGTCCATTTCTAGCACAGATACGCAGTATTTT | CASSARDRSISSTDTQYF
TRBJ2-2 | many | TRBV7-9 | - | TGTGCCAGCAGCTTAGAGGCGAACACCGGGGAGCTGTTTTTT | CASSLEANTGELFF
TRBJ1-1 | - | TRBV6-5 | - | TGTGCCAGCACCCAGGGCCGGGGAACTGAAGCTTTCTTT | CASTQGRGTEAFF
TRBJ2-7 | few | TRBV7-9 | - | TGTGCCAGCAGTCCCGACATAACCTACGAGCAGTACTTC | CASSPDITYEQYF
TRBJ1-3 | many | TRBV6-6 | TRBD1 | TGTGCCAGCAGTCAGGGGGCGGAAGGAAACACCATATATTTT | CASSQGAEGNTIYF
TRBJ1-3 | - | TRBV6-6 | - | TGTGCCAGCACCGAGGGGGGAAACACCATATATTTT | CASTEGGNTIYF
TRBJ2-3 | - | TRBV2 | TRBD1 | TGTGCCAGCAGCCCCAGACAGGGTAGGACAGATACGCAGTATTTT | CASSPRQGRTDTQYF
TRBJ2-3 | few | TRBV5-5 | - | TGTGCCAGCAGCTTGAGGGATAGGGGCGGAGATACGCAGTATTTT | CASSLRDRGGDTQYF
TRBJ1-1 | few | TRBV15 | - | TGTGCCACCAGCAGCCCCGGGAAAGGTAGAAACACTGAAGCTTTCTTT | CATSSPGKGRNTEAFF
TRBJ1-6 | - | TRBV7-9 | - | TGTGCCAGCAGGATTGGGGTGGATTCACCCCTCCACTTT | CASRIGVDSPLHF
TRBJ1-4 | few | TRBV20-1 | - | TGCAGTGCTAGAGATCGGGCAGTAAATGAAAAACTGTTTTTT | CSARDRAVNEKLFF
TRBJ2-3 | many | TRBV12-3/TRBV12-4 | TRBD2 | TGTGCCAGCACCCGGGCGGGGGGAGGCCCCACAGATACGCAGTATTTT | CASTRAGGGPTDTQYF
TRBJ1-2 | few | TRBV29-1 | TRBD1 | TGCAGCGTTTCGGACAGGACTAACTATGGCTACACCTTC | CSVSDRTNYGYTF
TRBJ2-2 | many | TRBV6-2/TRBV6-3 | - | TGTGCCAGCAGTTCTTTCCGGGCAGTCGCGAACACCGGGGAGCTGTTTTTT | CASSSFRAVANTGELFF
TRBJ2-7 | few | TRBV29-1 | - | TGCAGCGTTGGGTTGAGAGTTGGCGAGCAGTACTTC | CSVGLRVGEQYF
TRBJ1-2 | many | TRBV7-2 | - | TGTGCCAGCACCACAACCCACAGGGCTGGCTACACCTTC | CASTTTHRAGYTF
TRBJ2-2 | - | TRBV6-5 | TRBD2 | TGTGCCACCAGACCGGGACTAGCGGGGTCCGGGGAGCTGTTTTTT | CATRPGLAGSGELFF
TRBJ1-2 | few | TRBV7-9 | - | TGTGCCAGCAGCTTACCCGACAGGCTTGGGGGTGGCTACACCTTC | CASSLPDRLGGGYTF
TRBJ2-2 | - | TRBV19 | TRBD1 | TGTGCCAGTAGTGGGACAGGGGGAGTCACCGGGGAGCTGTTTTTT | CASSGTGGVTGELFF
TRBJ2-5 | few | TRBV29-1 | TRBD2 | TGCAGCGTTGTTGTGGGGGGGTACCAAGAGACCCAGTACTTC | CSVVVGGYQETQYF
TRBJ1-6 | few | TRBV5-6 | - | TGTGCCAGCAGCCCCGGACATGCTTCACCCCTCCACTTT | CASSPGHASPLHF
TRBJ1-2 | few | TRBV20-1 | TRBD1 | TGCAGTGGTCCCAGGGGGCTGAGCGGTGGCTACACCTTC | CSGPRGLSGGYTF
TRBJ2-1 | - | TRBV7-2 | - | TGTGCCAGCAGCTCTCGTGGCGGAGGTCCACAGGAGCAGTTCTTC | CASSSRGGGPQEQFF
TRBJ2-3 | - | TRBV11-2 | - | TGTGCCAGCAGCTACTGGGGGGATAGCACAGATACGCAGTATTTT | CASSYWGDSTDTQYF